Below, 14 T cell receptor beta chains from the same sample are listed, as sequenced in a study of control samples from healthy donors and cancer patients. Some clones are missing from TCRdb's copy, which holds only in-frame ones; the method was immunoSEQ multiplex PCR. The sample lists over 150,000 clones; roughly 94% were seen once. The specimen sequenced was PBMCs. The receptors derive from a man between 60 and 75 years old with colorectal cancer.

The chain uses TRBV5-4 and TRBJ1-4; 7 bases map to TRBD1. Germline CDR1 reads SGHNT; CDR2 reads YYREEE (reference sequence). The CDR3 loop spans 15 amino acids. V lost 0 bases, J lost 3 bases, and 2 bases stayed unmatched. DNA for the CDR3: TGTGCCAGCAGCTTGGAACAGGGGCCTAATGAAAAACTGTTTTTT. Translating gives CASSLEQGPNEKLFF.

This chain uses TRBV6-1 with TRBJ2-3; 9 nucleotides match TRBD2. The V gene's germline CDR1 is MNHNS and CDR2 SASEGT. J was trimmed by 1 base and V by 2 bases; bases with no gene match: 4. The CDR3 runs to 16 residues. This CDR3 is CASSENLAGRTDTQYF. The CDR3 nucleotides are TGTGCCAGCAGTGAAAACCTAGCGGGGCGCACAGATACGCAGTATTTT.

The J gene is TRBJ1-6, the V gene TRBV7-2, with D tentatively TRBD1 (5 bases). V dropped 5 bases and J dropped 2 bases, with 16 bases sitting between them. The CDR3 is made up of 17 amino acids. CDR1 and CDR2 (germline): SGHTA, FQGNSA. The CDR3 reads CASSLIPGSTYNSPLHF. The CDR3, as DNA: TGTGCCAGCAGCCTAATTCCAGGGAGCACCTATAATTCACCCCTCCACTTT. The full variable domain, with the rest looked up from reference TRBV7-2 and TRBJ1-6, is GAGVSQSPSNKVTEKGKDVELRCDPISGHTALYWYRQSLGQGLEFLIYFQGNSAPDKSGLPSDRFSAERTGGSVSTLTIQRTQQEDSAVYLCASSLIPGSTYNSPLHFGNGTRLTVT.

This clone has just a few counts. In nucleotides, the CDR3 is TGCGCCAGCAGCAAGGCTCAGGGGGGCGAGCAGTACTTC. It yields the protein CASSKAQGGEQYF. This chain connects TRBV5-1 to TRBJ2-7; possibly TRBD1 for D (7 bases). With 4 bases removed from V and 6 bases from J, the gap between germline ends came to 14 bases. The CDR3 has 13 residues. Germline CDR1 SGHRS, CDR2 YFSETQ.

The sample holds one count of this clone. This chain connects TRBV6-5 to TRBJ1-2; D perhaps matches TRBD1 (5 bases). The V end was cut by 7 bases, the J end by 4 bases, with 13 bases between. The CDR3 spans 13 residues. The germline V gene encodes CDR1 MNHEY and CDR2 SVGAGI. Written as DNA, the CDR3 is TGTGCCAGCAAGGGGCAGACAACCTATGGCTACACCTTC. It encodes CASKGQTTYGYTF.

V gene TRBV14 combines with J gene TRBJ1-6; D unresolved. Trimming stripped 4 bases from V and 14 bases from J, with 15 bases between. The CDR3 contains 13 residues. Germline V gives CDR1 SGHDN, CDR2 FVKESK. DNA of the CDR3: TGTGCCAGCAGCCTTTCCCCCGGGTTAGCCCTCCACTTT. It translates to CASSLSPGLALHF.

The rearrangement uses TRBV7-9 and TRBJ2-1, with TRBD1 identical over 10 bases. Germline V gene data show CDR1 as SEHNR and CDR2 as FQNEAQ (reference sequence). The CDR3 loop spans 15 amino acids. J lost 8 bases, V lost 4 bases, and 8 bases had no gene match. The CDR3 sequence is CASSSRTGGRDEQFF. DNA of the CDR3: TGTGCCAGCAGCTCCAGGACAGGGGGGAGGGATGAGCAGTTCTTC. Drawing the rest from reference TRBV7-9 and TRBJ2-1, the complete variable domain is DTGVSQNPRHKITKRGQNVTFRCDPISEHNRLYWYRQTLGQGPEFLTYFQNEAQLEKSRLLSDRFSAERPKGSFSTLEIQRTEQGDSAMYLCASSSRTGGRDEQFFGPGTRLTVL.

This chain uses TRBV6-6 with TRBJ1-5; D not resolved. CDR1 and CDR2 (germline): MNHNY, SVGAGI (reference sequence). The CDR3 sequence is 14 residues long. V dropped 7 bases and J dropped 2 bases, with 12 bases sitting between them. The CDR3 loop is CASIIRAGNQPQHF. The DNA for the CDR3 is TGTGCCAGCATTATACGGGCGGGCAATCAGCCCCAGCATTTT.

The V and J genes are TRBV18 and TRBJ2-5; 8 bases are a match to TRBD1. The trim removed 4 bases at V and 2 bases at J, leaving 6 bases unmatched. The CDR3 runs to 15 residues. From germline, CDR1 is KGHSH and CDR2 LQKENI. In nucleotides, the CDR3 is TGTGCCAGCTCACGGACAGGGCCGCAACAAGAGACCCAGTACTTC. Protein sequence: CASSRTGPQQETQYF.

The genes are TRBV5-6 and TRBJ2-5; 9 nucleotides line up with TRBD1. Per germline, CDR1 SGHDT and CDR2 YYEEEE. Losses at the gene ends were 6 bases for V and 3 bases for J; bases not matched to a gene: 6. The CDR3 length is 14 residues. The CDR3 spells CASKRQGGKETQYF. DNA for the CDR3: TGTGCCAGCAAAAGACAGGGGGGAAAAGAGACCCAGTACTTC.

The CDR3 loop is CASSRASGGSSSYEQYF. In DNA, the CDR3 is TGTGCCAGCAGTCGGGCTAGCGGGGGTTCCAGCTCCTACGAGCAGTACTTC. The J gene is TRBJ2-7, the V gene TRBV6-2 or TRBV6-3; 10 bases are a match to TRBD2. Trimming removed 5 bases from V and 0 bases from J; junction bases left unmatched: 10. Germline V gives CDR1 MNHEY, CDR2 SVGEGT. The CDR3 is 17 residues long.

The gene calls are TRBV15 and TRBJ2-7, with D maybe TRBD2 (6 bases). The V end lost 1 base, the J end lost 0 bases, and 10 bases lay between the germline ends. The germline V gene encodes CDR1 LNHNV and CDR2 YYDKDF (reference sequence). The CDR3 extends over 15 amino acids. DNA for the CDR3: TGTGCCACCAGCAGAGCCGGGGGAATCTCCTACGAGCAGTACTTC. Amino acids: CATSRAGGISYEQYF.

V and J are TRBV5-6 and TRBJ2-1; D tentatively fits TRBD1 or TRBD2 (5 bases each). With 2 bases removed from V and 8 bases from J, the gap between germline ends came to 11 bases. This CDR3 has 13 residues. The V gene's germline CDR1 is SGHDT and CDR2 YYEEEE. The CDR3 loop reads CASSFGGSDEQFF. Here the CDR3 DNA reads TGTGCCAGCAGCTTTGGGGGTAGCGATGAGCAGTTCTTC.

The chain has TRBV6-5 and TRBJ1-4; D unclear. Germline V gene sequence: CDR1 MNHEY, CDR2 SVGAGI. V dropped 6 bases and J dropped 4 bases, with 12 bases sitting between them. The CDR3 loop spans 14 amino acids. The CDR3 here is CASRKAQDNEKLFF. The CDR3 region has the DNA TGTGCCAGCAGAAAGGCGCAGGATAATGAAAAACTGTTTTTT.